This entry is about one T cell receptor (beta chain). Its antigen is unidentified. The sample comes from a study of T cell repertoires in cytomegalovirus infection. Study details: HLA-B-restricted CMV epitopes that are well studied were used alongside recently identified HLA-C-restricted ones. The public TCR beta signatures pointed to both CMV infection and matching HLA type.

MiXCR, applied by TCRdb to the reads, yields one record per CDR3 protein. The sample has 550,000 to 850,000 distinct CDR3 sequences, around a third seen once. Study-level findings and limits: HLA-C-restricted, CMV-specific TCR beta clonotypes were dominant ex vivo. Accumulated public TCR beta family frequency recognized individuals carrying CMV together with the relevant HLA.

CDR1 and CDR2 (germline): SQVTM, ANQGSEA. The CDR3 sequence is 12 residues long. V gave up 8 bases and J gave up 0 bases, with 11 bases separating them. This sample comprised cultured PBMCs, obtained from culture after CMV antigen stimulation. V and J are TRBV29-1 and TRBJ2-7, with a weak D call TRBD2 (6 bases). The clonotype originates from a human donor in good health (CMV status not recorded). Some clones in this sample may be carry-over from other donors' samples. This CDR3 reads CSISGSSYEQYF. DNA for the CDR3: TGCAGCATCTCCGGGAGCTCCTACGAGCAGTACTTC.